The 3 T cell receptor beta chains given below trace back to one sample, sequenced in a study of cytomegalovirus exposure and HLA in healthy donors. It was with 60 Vbeta and 13 Jbeta primers that the PCR ran. Repertoires were generated with immunoSEQ multiplex PCR, while TCRdb's copy carries only in-frame clones and drops some. The table has about 190,000 clones, about 69% seen once; the top ten hold over 4%. Specimen: PBMCs. These receptors were collected from a man aged 25-40 years in good health and CMV-seropositive.

The rearrangement joins TRBV6-6 to TRBJ1-1; unclear D gene. Trimming stripped 2 bases from V and 8 bases from J, with 15 bases between. The CDR3 covers 14 residues. CDR1 MNHNY and CDR2 SVGAGI come from the germline V gene (reference sequence). In nucleotides, the CDR3 is TGTGCCAGCAGTTACATGGCCAAAATACAGGAAGCTTTCTTT. It translates to CASSYMAKIQEAFF.

The chain recombines TRBV19 with TRBJ1-2; D perhaps matches TRBD1 (5 bases). The CDR3 spans 15 residues. V was clipped by 5 bases and J by 7 bases, with 20 bases between them. Germline lookup yields CDR1 LNHDA and CDR2 SQIVND (reference sequence). The CDR3 region has the DNA TGTGCCAGTAGTCCCCCGGCGGGGCTAGGGTTTGGCTACACCTTC. Protein sequence: CASSPPAGLGFGYTF.

The rearrangement uses TRBV27 and TRBJ2-1; TRBD1 aligns across 8 bases. Germline CDR1 reads MNHEY; CDR2 reads SMNVEV (reference sequence). The CDR3 extends over 15 amino acids. V lost 5 bases to trimming and J lost 5 bases; unmatched junction nucleotides: 8. The CDR3 protein is CASSQYRGKDNEQFF. For the CDR3, the DNA is TGTGCCAGCAGTCAATACAGGGGGAAAGACAATGAGCAGTTCTTC.